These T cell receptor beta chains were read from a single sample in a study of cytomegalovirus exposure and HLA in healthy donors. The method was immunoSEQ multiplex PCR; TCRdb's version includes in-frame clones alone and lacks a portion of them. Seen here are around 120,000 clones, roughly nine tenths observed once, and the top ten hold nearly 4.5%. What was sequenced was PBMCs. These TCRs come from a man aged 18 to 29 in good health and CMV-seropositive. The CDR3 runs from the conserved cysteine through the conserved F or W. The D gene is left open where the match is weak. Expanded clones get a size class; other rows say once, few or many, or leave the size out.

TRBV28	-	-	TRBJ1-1	TGTGCCACCCTCGCGGGAATCCCTGCCACTGAAGCTTTCTTT	CATLAGIPATEAFF
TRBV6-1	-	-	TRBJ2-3	TGTGCCAGCAGCCCCTCGACTGAGCACACAGATACGCAGTATTTT	CASSPSTEHTDTQYF
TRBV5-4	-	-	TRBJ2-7	TGTGCCAGCAGCTTACGAGACAGACACGAGCAGTACTTC	CASSLRDRHEQYF
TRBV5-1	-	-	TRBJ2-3	TGCGCCAGCAGCTTTGTAGGGGCCGGAGATACGCAGTATTTT	CASSFVGAGDTQYF
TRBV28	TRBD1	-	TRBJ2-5	TGTGCCAGCACTAAACAGGGGGTGGAGACCCAGTACTTC	CASTKQGVETQYF
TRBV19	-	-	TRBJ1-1	TGTGCCAGTGGGCAGGGAGGAGTGTACACTGAAGCTTTCTTT	CASGQGGVYTEAFF
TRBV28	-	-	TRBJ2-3	TGTGCCAGCAGCCCCCCACTTGCGGGGGCCCCAGATACGCAGTATTTT	CASSPPLAGAPDTQYF
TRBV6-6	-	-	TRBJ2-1	TGTGCCAGCAGTTACGAAGGGGGGGCGGGTGAGCAGTTCTTC	CASSYEGGAGEQFF
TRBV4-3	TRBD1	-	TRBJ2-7	TGCGCCAGCAGCCCTGGGACAGGTGGCTACGAGCAGTACTTC	CASSPGTGGYEQYF
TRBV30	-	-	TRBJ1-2	TGTGCCTGGACCCCGGGAGGGGAAAATGGCTACACCTTC	CAWTPGGENGYTF
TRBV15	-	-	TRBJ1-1	TGTGCCACCTCGCAAGTGGGCCCTGAAGCTTTCTTT	CATSQVGPEAFF
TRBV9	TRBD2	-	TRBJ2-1	TGTGCCAGCAGCTATAGCGGGGGGAGCTCCTACAATGAGCAGTTCTTC	CASSYSGGSSYNEQFF
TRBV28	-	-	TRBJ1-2	TGTGCCAGCACTCCCGGGGGGCGAGGCTACACCTTC	CASTPGGRGYTF
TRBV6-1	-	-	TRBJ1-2	TGTGCCAGCAGTGAACCGCAGGGCGACTATGGCTACACCTTC	CASSEPQGDYGYTF
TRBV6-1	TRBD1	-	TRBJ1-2	TGTGCCAGCACCGTACAGGGGATTACCTATGGCTACACCTTC	CASTVQGITYGYTF
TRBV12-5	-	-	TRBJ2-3	TGTGCTAGTGGTTTGGTACGTATCAGCGCTAGCACAGATGCGCAGTATTTT	CASGLVRISASTDAQYF
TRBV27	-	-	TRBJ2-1	TGTGCCAGCAGTTTCAGGGGCTCCTACAATGAGCAGTTCTTC	CASSFRGSYNEQFF
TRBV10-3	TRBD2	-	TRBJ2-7	TGTGCCATCAGTGATCAGCGGGGCTCGGTCTACGAGCAGTACTTC	CAISDQRGSVYEQYF
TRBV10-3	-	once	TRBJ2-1	TGTGCCACCACCGGGACACCGGACAATGAGCAGTTCTTC	CATTGTPDNEQFF
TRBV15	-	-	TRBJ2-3	TGTGCCACCAGCAGAGCTAAGGCTAGCTTTGTCAGCACAGATACGCAGTATTTT	CATSRAKASFVSTDTQYF
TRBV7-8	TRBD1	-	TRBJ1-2	TGTGCCAGCAGCTTAGTTAGGGGGCGCGGCCTATATGGCTACACCTTC	CASSLVRGRGLYGYTF
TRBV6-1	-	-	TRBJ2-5	TGTGCCAGCAGTCCCCTCGGAGAGACCCAGTACTTC	CASSPLGETQYF
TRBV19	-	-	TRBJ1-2	TGTGCCATCACGACGGAACGGGTATATGGCTACACCTTC	CAITTERVYGYTF
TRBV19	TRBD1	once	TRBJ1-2	TGTGCCAGTAACCGGGCAGGGGGCGGCTATGGCTACACCTTC	CASNRAGGGYGYTF
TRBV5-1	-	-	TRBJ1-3	TGCGCCAGCAGCTTCGCTTCGGCCCGGGGAGAGGGAAACACCATATATTTT	CASSFASARGEGNTIYF
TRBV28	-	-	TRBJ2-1	TGTGCCAGCAAGGGAGGAAACTCCTACAATGAGCAGTTCTTC	CASKGGNSYNEQFF
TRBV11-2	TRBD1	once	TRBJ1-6	TGTGCCAGCAGCTTAGGGGGGACAGGGGATAATTCACCCCTCCACTTT	CASSLGGTGDNSPLHF
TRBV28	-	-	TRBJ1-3	TGTGCCAGCTCCTTATCGGCTGGAAACACCATATATTTT	CASSLSAGNTIYF
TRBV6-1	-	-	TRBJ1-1	TGTGCCAGCAGTGAAAGTAGCTTCAGAGGCTTGTACACTGAAGCTTTCTTT	CASSESSFRGLYTEAFF
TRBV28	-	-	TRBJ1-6	TGTGCCAGCACCCCTAAGGACAGAAATAATTCACCCCTCCACTTT	CASTPKDRNNSPLHF
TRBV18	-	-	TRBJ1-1	TGTGCCAGCTCACGGGGAGGGGAGGCTTTCTTT	CASSRGGEAFF
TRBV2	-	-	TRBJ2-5	TGTGCCAGCAGTCGCCAGCGGTCGTACCAAGAGACCCAGTACTTC	CASSRQRSYQETQYF
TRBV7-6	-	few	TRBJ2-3	TGTGCCAGCAGCCTATCTGGTGGGCCAGGCACAGATACGCAGTATTTT	CASSLSGGPGTDTQYF
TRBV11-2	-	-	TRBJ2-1	TGTGCTAGCAGCTTAGCGGAGGTGGGGGGTGAGCAGTTCTTC	CASSLAEVGGEQFF
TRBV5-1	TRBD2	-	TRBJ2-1	TGCGCCAGCAGCTTGGCCGGGTCTAGCGGGGGGATTGAGCAGTTCTTC	CASSLAGSSGGIEQFF
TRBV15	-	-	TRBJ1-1	TGTGCCACCAGCAGGGGGGGTAAGGGAGAAGCTTTCTTT	CATSRGGKGEAFF
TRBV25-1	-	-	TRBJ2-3	TGTGCCAGCAGTGAATACCGGGGGGCCACAGATACGCAGTATTTT	CASSEYRGATDTQYF
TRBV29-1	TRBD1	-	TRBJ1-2	TGCAGCGTTGTCACAGGGGGCTTCCATGGCTACACCTTC	CSVVTGGFHGYTF
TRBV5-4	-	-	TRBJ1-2	TGTGCCAGCAGCCAAGGGGGGGGCCTATATGGCTACACCTTC	CASSQGGGLYGYTF
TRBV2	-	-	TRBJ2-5	TGTGCCAGCAGTGAATTGGACTCCCTGAACCAGTACTTC	CASSELDSLNQYF
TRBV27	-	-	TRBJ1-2	TGTGCCAGCAGTCCGAATTTGAGGGGCTACACCTTC	CASSPNLRGYTF
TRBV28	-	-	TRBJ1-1	TGTGCCAGCAGTCCCCCGGACAGATTGAACACTGAAGCTTTCTTT	CASSPPDRLNTEAFF
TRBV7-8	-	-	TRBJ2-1	TGTGCCAGCAGCTTAGGAACACCCTACAATGAGCAGTTCTTC	CASSLGTPYNEQFF